One and the same sample provided the 12 T cell receptor beta chains below, sequenced in a study of T cells in localized non-small cell lung cancer. Assay: immunoSEQ multiplex PCR; the TCRdb copy retains only in-frame clones and omits some. The sample holds tens of thousands of clones, approximately 84% seen once. The material sequenced was peripheral blood, taken before any cancer treatment. Every receptor here comes from a female donor over 55 with stage I lung adenocarcinoma.

V gene TRBV2 combines with J gene TRBJ1-5, with no clear D. The CDR3 loop spans 13 amino acids. Germline loops: CDR1 SNHLY, CDR2 FYNNEI. Trimming shortened V by 6 bases and J by 5 bases, and 11 bases separated the two germline ends. Here the CDR3 reads CASSRRADQPQHF. The CDR3 DNA is TGTGCCAGCAGCCGACGGGCGGATCAGCCCCAGCATTTT.

This chain joins TRBV4-1 and TRBJ1-6, with TRBD1 matching over 9 bases. Germline V gene data show CDR1 as MGHRA and CDR2 as YSYEKL. The CDR3 covers 16 residues. V trimming: 2 bases; J trimming: 8 bases; junction bases outside the gene matches: 7. This CDR3 reads CASSQTAGQGYSPLHF. The DNA of the CDR3 is TGCGCCAGCAGCCAAACAGCAGGACAGGGGTATTCACCCCTCCACTTT.

V and J are TRBV19 and TRBJ1-5; 8 nucleotides match TRBD1. The CDR3 runs 17 residues. V shed 6 bases and J 7 bases; nucleotides not matched to a gene: 17. CDR1 is LNHDA, CDR2 SQIVND, per germline (reference sequence). In DNA form, the CDR3 reads TGTGCCAGTAGCCACCGACAGGGGACCCCAAGCACACAGCCCCAGCATTTT. Its translation is CASSHRQGTPSTQPQHF.

The CDR3 bases are TGTGCCAGCAGTCGCGGACGGTCGGGGAACTATAATTCACCCCTCCACTTT. It codes for CASSRGRSGNYNSPLHF. This chain links TRBV11-2 with TRBJ1-6; the D is unclear. Trimming left V 6 bases short and J 3 bases short, with 18 bases between. The CDR3 length is 17 residues. The V gene's germline CDR1 is SGHAT and CDR2 FQNNGV.

The rearrangement joins TRBV11-3 to TRBJ2-2; 9 nucleotides line up with TRBD2. Looked up from germline, CDR1 is SGHNT and CDR2 is YENEEA. J lost 7 bases, V lost 0 bases, and 12 bases had no gene match. The CDR3 consists of 18 residues. CDR3 amino acids: CASSLDVSSGRSGGELFF. CDR3 sequence (DNA): TGTGCCAGCAGCTTAGATGTCTCCAGCGGGAGGTCCGGCGGGGAGCTGTTTTTT.

The V gene is TRBV6-1, the J gene TRBJ1-1, with 7 bases identical to TRBD1. V dropped 7 bases and J dropped 1; count of bases not matched to a gene: 3. The CDR3 runs to 13 residues. CDR1 is MNHNS and CDR2 is SASEGT in the germline V gene. The CDR3 spells CASIRQGNTEAFF. The CDR3 nucleotides read TGTGCCAGCATCCGACAGGGGAACACTGAAGCTTTCTTT.

The J gene is TRBJ2-1, the V gene TRBV11-3; TRBD2 matches at 8 bases. Germline CDR1 is SGHNT and CDR2 is YENEEA. The CDR3 consists of 14 residues. With 5 bases clipped from V and 8 bases from J, the junction kept 8 bases outside the gene matches. CDR3 region: CASSKAGEIHEQFF. The CDR3 DNA reads TGTGCCAGCAGCAAAGCGGGAGAAATCCATGAGCAGTTCTTC.

The V call is TRBV5-6, the J call TRBJ2-6, with no clear D. Germline lookup yields CDR1 SGHDT and CDR2 YYEEEE. This CDR3 region has 15 residues. The V gene lost 2 bases and the J gene lost 0 bases, with 6 bases spanning the gap. The CDR3 here is CASSFWGSGANVLTF. The CDR3 DNA follows: TGTGCCAGCAGCTTTTGGGGCTCTGGGGCCAACGTCCTGACTTTC.

The V and J genes are TRBV6-1 and TRBJ1-3; D may be TRBD1 (6 bases). This CDR3 comprises 15 residues. The V end was cut by 3 bases, the J end by 3 bases, with 12 bases between. Germline V gives CDR1 MNHNS, CDR2 SASEGT. The chain's CDR3 is CASSDGGLGGNTIYF. The CDR3 bases are TGTGCCAGCAGTGACGGGGGGCTAGGTGGAAACACCATATATTTT.

This clone showed up just a few times. The chain links TRBV19 to TRBJ2-1, with TRBD2 matching 10 bases. CDR3 size: 15 residues. V was pared by 7 bases and J by 4 bases, with 7 bases of the junction left unmatched. Germline CDR1 and CDR2: LNHDA and SQIVND (reference sequence). The CDR3 protein is CASTTTSGVYNEQFF. Here the CDR3 DNA reads TGTGCCAGTACAACTACTAGCGGGGTTTACAATGAGCAGTTCTTC. Complete variable domain (other parts from reference TRBV19 and TRBJ2-1): DGGITQSPKYLFRKEGQNVTLSCEQNLNHDAMYWYRQDPGQGLRLIYYSQIVNDFQKGDIAEGYSVSREKKESFPLTVTSAQKNPTAFYLCASTTTSGVYNEQFFGPGTRLTVL.

Remarks on this clone: The sample contains more than one DNA sequence encoding this CDR3. V gene TRBV20-1 combines with J gene TRBJ2-1; a possible D gene is TRBD1 (6 bases). The germline gives CDR1 DFQATT, CDR2 SNEGSKA (reference sequence). The CDR3 runs 10 residues. Trimming removed 5 bases from V and 10 bases from J, with 9 bases in between. DNA of the CDR3: TGCAGTGCTGATAGGGGGGAGCAGTTCTTC. This codes for CSADRGEQFF.

V and J are TRBV5-1 and TRBJ2-5; D is undetermined. Per the germline V gene, CDR1 is SGHRS and CDR2 is YFSETQ. Trimming took 0 bases from V and 5 from J, leaving 11 bases between them. CDR3 size: 14 residues. CDR3 coding DNA: TGCGCCAGCAGCTTGGTCGGCCCCGGGGAGACCCAGTACTTC. It yields the protein CASSLVGPGETQYF.